A selection of T cell receptor beta chains follows, all from one sample in a study of quantifying T cell responses using KT2 cells. A single record per CDR3 protein comes from TCRdb applying MiXCR to the UMI-ligation and nested PCR reads. The repertoire holds 39,000 or so distinct CDR3 sequences, with over 15% as singletons. What was sequenced was PBMCs spiked with cells of the T cell clone KT2. Receptor source: a human donor. Each CDR3 is given with its conserved first and last residue. D genes are given only for firm matches. Size tells how often a clone was seen (once, few, many) or the class of an expanded clone, and some rows leave it out.

d_gene	abundance	j_gene	v_gene	CDR3nt	CDR3aa
NA	NA	TRBJ2-3	TRBV10-2	TGCGCCAGCAGTCAAGGGGTTGATACGCAGTATTTT	CASSQGVDTQYF
TRBD2	NA	TRBJ2-7	TRBV6-6	TGTGCCAGCAGTCCGCGGGAGGTAGCCTACGAGCAGTACTTC	CASSPREVAYEQYF
NA	many	TRBJ1-1	TRBV4-1	TGCGCCAGCAGCCGACGCCCGATGGTCGTTGGCACTGAAGCTTTCTTT	CASSRRPMVVGTEAFF
NA	many	TRBJ2-1	TRBV5-1	TGCGCCAGCAGTATCGGGGCGAATGAGCAGTTCTTC	CASSIGANEQFF
TRBD2	NA	TRBJ2-2	TRBV3-1	TGTGCCAGCAGCCAAGCATTTTGGACTAGCGGCGGGGAGCTGTTTTTT	CASSQAFWTSGGELFF
TRBD1	few	TRBJ2-5	TRBV12-3/TRBV12-4	TGTGCCAGCAGTTTGGACAGGGGGCGCGGGGAGACCCAGTACTTC	CASSLDRGRGETQYF
NA	NA	TRBJ2-1	TRBV7-2	TGTGCCACCTCCTTGGGCTCCTACAATGAGCAGTTCTTC	CATSLGSYNEQFF
NA	medium-sized	TRBJ2-4	TRBV30	TGTGCCTGGAGACAGGCCAAAAACATTCAGTACTTC	CAWRQAKNIQYF
TRBD2	NA	TRBJ2-3	TRBV5-4	TGTGCCAGCAGCCCGGGAGCGGGAAGTCCCCCGCAGTATTTT	CASSPGAGSPPQYF
NA	few	TRBJ2-3	TRBV7-2	TGTGCCAGCAGCCCCGCTTACCTTAACACAGATACGCAGTATTTT	CASSPAYLNTDTQYF
NA	NA	TRBJ2-7	TRBV27	TGTGCCAGCAGCTGGCGCAGGGGCTTAAGCTACGAGCAGTACTTC	CASSWRRGLSYEQYF
TRBD1	NA	TRBJ1-4	TRBV14	TGTGCCAGCAGCCAAGCGAACAGGGGGAATGAAAAACTGTTTTTT	CASSQANRGNEKLFF
TRBD2	few	TRBJ2-3	TRBV7-8	TGTGCCAGCAGCTTAGGGCCCTTCACTAGCGGCACAGATACGCAGTATTTT	CASSLGPFTSGTDTQYF
TRBD2	NA	TRBJ2-3	TRBV4-2	TGTGCCAGCAGCCAGGAGTCTAGCGGGGGCCCAGATACGCAGTATTTT	CASSQESSGGPDTQYF
TRBD2	NA	TRBJ2-3	TRBV5-1	TGCGCCAGCAGCTATAGCGGGAGAGAAGATACGCAGTATTTT	CASSYSGREDTQYF
NA	NA	TRBJ1-5	TRBV2	TGTGCCAGCAGTGAAGGAGGGGGAGCCGGTCAGCCCCAGCATTTT	CASSEGGGAGQPQHF
TRBD2	few	TRBJ2-1	TRBV12-3/TRBV12-4	TGTGCCAGCAGTTTCAGCGGGAGGGCCTCGGGTGAGCAGTTCTTC	CASSFSGRASGEQFF
TRBD1	NA	TRBJ1-5	TRBV6-1	TGTGCCAGCACCGGACAGGGATATAGCAATCAGCCCCAGCATTTT	CASTGQGYSNQPQHF
NA	NA	TRBJ1-6	TRBV4-2	TGTGCCAGCAGCCAAGATCTAAGACAGCTTAATTCACCCCTCCACTTT	CASSQDLRQLNSPLHF
NA	NA	TRBJ1-5	TRBV9	TGTGCCAGCAGCGTAGATGGGGCACGGCAGCCCCAGCATTTT	CASSVDGARQPQHF
NA	NA	TRBJ2-1	TRBV11-2	TGTGCCAGCAGCGCCATAAAGCGCAATGAGCAGTTCTTC	CASSAIKRNEQFF
NA	few	TRBJ1-1	TRBV6-8	TGTGCCAGCAGTACCCCGCTCAGTAGGCACGCTGAAGCTTTCTTT	CASSTPLSRHAEAFF
TRBD2	few	TRBJ2-5	TRBV6-5	TGTGCCAGCAGTTACCTGGTTCCTAGCGGGCATGGGGAGACCCAGTACTTC	CASSYLVPSGHGETQYF
NA	NA	TRBJ1-5	TRBV20-1	TGCAGTGCTAGACGGGCAGGGAGGAATCAGCCCCAGCATTTT	CSARRAGRNQPQHF
NA	NA	TRBJ2-3	TRBV19	TGTGCCAGTAGTATCGAGGGACTCACAGATACGCAGTATTTT	CASSIEGLTDTQYF
TRBD2	few	TRBJ2-1	TRBV12-3/TRBV12-4	TGTGCCAGCAGCGCCATTTTCCGGGACCCGACTAGCGAGGTCCCCTTCAATGAGCAGTTCTTC	CASSAIFRDPTSEVPFNEQFF
NA	few	TRBJ1-1	TRBV4-1	TGCGCCAGCAGCCAAGATGGGCGGGGGAACACTGAAGCTTTCTTT	CASSQDGRGNTEAFF
NA	few	TRBJ1-1	TRBV20-1	TGCAGTGCGCACAAAGGGGGTGGGCAAGGTGAAGCTTTCTTT	CSAHKGGGQGEAFF
TRBD1	NA	TRBJ1-5	TRBV12-5	TGTGCTAGTGGTTCGGACAGGGTAGGTCAGCCCCAGCATTTT	CASGSDRVGQPQHF
NA	many	TRBJ2-7	TRBV5-4	TGCGCCAGCAGCTTGTCGGATCCCTACGAGCAGTACTTC	CASSLSDPYEQYF
NA	few	TRBJ2-3	TRBV3-1	TGTGCCAGCAGCCACGGGGATACGCAGTATTTT	CASSHGDTQYF
NA	few	TRBJ2-1	TRBV10-1	TGCGCCAGCAGTGGAGGGAGAGGATCGTATAATGAGCAGTTCTTC	CASSGGRGSYNEQFF
TRBD1	NA	TRBJ1-6	TRBV12-5	TGTGCTAGTGGTTTGTCTACACGGACAGGGGGCTTGGATAATTCACCCCTCCACTTT	CASGLSTRTGGLDNSPLHF
NA	many	TRBJ1-5	TRBV19	TGTGCCAGTAGAAGAGTGGCAGGACAGCGGCAGCCCCAGCATTTT	CASRRVAGQRQPQHF
NA	many	TRBJ2-1	TRBV20-1	TGCAGTGCTAGAGATTGGGCCGCCAGGACGGAGTTCTTC	CSARDWAARTEFF
NA	NA	TRBJ2-1	TRBV6-2/TRBV6-3	TGTGCCAGCAGTTACTCTGCCTCCTCCTACAATGAGCAGTTCTTC	CASSYSASSYNEQFF
NA	NA	TRBJ1-2	TRBV4-1	TGCGCCAGCAGACCCAGCCCGACAGGCAACTATGGCTACACCTTC	CASRPSPTGNYGYTF
TRBD1	few	TRBJ2-2	TRBV11-2	TGTGCCAGCAGCTTAGACTTTGACAGGGCCGCGAACACCGGGGAGCTGTTTTTT	CASSLDFDRAANTGELFF
NA	few	TRBJ2-1	TRBV9	TGTGCCAGCAGCCCCTTCGGCCTCAATGAGCAGTTCTTC	CASSPFGLNEQFF
NA	NA	TRBJ2-4	TRBV2	TGTGCCAGCAGTGAATGGCCACTCAAAAACATTCAGTACTTC	CASSEWPLKNIQYF
NA	NA	TRBJ2-5	TRBV7-6	TGTGCCAGCAGCTTATTGTTCGAACAGGGCCAAGAGACCCAGTACTTC	CASSLLFEQGQETQYF
TRBD1	NA	TRBJ1-5	TRBV29-1	TGCAGCGTTGAATCAGGGGGTGGTCAGCCCCAGCATTTT	CSVESGGGQPQHF
TRBD2	few	TRBJ2-7	TRBV6-2/TRBV6-3	TGTGCCAGCAGTTTCCGGGACTATGATGGCGAGCAGTACTTC	CASSFRDYDGEQYF
TRBD2	few	TRBJ2-3	TRBV9	TGTGCCAGCAGCGTAGAGGGTGGACTAGCGGCGGCCACAGATACGCAGTATTTT	CASSVEGGLAAATDTQYF
NA	few	TRBJ2-7	TRBV20-1	TGCAGTGCTAGAAGGCACGGCGAGCTTTCCTACGAGCAGTACTTC	CSARRHGELSYEQYF
TRBD2	few	TRBJ2-1	TRBV5-1	TGCGCCAGCAGCCTTAGACTAGCGGGGCCCAATGAGCAGTTCTTC	CASSLRLAGPNEQFF
NA	many	TRBJ2-1	TRBV29-1	TGCAGCGTTGAAATAAACTTACCGGGACCAAACAATGAGCAGTTCTTC	CSVEINLPGPNNEQFF
NA	many	TRBJ2-3	TRBV20-1	TGCAGTGCTCTCCCGGGACACGGCACCGATACGCAGTATTTT	CSALPGHGTDTQYF
NA	NA	TRBJ1-5	TRBV30	TGTGCCTGGGGCACCCCATTACCTTATAGCAATCAGCCCCAGCATTTT	CAWGTPLPYSNQPQHF
NA	few	TRBJ2-7	TRBV12-3/TRBV12-4	TGTGCCAGCAGTTTAGAGGGGGGGCTGGACGAGCAGTACTTC	CASSLEGGLDEQYF
TRBD2	few	TRBJ2-1	TRBV9	TGTGCCAGCAGCGTAGTTGCTAGCGGGAGTTACAATGAGCAGTTCTTC	CASSVVASGSYNEQFF
NA	many	TRBJ1-3	TRBV18	TGTGCCAGCTCACCACCTGGAAACACCATATATTTT	CASSPPGNTIYF
NA	few	TRBJ2-1	TRBV11-2	TGTGCCAGCAGCCCTATCCGGGGTCCTGCTCTCCGGGAGCAGTTCTTC	CASSPIRGPALREQFF
TRBD2	NA	TRBJ2-1	TRBV12-3/TRBV12-4	TGTGCCAGCAGCAGAGCGGGGGGGCTCGGGCACAATGAGCAGTCCTTC	CASSRAGGLGHNEQSF
NA	few	TRBJ1-2	TRBV20-1	TGCAGTGCTAGAGCGGCCAATGCTAACTATGGCTACACCTTC	CSARAANANYGYTF
NA	few	TRBJ2-7	TRBV6-4	TGTGCCAGAAAACAGGGATACTACGAGCAGTACTTC	CARKQGYYEQYF
NA	many	TRBJ2-3	TRBV20-1	TGCAGTGCTAGGGGCTGGTTAGAGTCTGATACGCAGTATTTT	CSARGWLESDTQYF